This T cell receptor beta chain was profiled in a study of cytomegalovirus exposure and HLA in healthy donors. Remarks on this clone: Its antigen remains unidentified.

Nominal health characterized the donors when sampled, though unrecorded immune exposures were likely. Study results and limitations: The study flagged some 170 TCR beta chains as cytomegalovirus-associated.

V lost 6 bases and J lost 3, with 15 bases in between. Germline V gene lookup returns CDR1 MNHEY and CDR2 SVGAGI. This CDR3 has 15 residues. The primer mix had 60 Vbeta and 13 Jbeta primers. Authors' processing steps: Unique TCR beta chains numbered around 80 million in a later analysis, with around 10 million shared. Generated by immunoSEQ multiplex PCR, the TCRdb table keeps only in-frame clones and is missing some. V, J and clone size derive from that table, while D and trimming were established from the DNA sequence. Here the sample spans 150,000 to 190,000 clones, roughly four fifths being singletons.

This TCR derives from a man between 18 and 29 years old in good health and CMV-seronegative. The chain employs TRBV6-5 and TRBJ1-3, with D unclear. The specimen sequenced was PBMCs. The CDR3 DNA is TGTGCCAGCAGCCGTGGGGAGGGATTTGGAAACACCATATATTTT. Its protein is CASSRGEGFGNTIYF.